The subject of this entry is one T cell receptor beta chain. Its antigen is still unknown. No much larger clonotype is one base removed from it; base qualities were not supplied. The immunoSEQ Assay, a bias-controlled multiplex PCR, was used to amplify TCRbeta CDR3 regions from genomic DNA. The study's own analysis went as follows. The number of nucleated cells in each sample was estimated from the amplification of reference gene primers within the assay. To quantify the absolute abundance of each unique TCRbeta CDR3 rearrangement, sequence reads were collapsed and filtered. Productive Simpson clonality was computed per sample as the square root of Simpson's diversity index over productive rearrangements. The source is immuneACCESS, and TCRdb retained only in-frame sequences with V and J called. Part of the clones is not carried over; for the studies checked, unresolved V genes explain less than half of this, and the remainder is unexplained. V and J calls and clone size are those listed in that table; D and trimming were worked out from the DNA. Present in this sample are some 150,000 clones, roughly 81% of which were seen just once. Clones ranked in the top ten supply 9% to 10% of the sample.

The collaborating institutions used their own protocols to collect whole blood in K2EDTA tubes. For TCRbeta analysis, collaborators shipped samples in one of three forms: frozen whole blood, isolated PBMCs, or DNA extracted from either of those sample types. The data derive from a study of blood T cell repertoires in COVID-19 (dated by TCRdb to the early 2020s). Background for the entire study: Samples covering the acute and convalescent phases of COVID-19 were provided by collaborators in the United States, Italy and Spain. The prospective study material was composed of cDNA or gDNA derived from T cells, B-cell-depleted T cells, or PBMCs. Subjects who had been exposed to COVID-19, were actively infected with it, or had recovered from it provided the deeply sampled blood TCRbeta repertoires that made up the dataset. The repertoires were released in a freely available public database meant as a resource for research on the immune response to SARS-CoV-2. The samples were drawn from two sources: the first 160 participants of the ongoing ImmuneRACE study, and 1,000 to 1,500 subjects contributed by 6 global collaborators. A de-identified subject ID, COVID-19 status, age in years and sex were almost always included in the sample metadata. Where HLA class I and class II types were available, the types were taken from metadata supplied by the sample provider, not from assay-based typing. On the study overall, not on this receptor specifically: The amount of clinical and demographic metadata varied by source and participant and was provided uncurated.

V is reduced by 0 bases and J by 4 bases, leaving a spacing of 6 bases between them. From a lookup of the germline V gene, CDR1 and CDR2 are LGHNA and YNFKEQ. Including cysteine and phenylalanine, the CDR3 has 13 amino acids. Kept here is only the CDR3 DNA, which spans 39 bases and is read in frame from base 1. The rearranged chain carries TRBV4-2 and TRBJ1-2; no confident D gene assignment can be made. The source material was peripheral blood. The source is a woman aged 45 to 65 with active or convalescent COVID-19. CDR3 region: CASSQETVYGYTF. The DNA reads TGTGCCAGCAGCCAAGAAACAGTCTATGGCTACACCTTC.